One T cell receptor (beta chain) is described in this entry. These data belong to a study of blood T cell repertoires in COVID-19. The assay was immunoSEQ multiplex PCR, and TCRdb's table has in-frame clones only and misses some. The repertoire includes under 300,000 clones, roughly 91% of them detected once, and 0.9% to 1% sits in the top ten. The CDR3 has 13 amino acids. The germline V gene has CDR1 MNHEY and CDR2 SVGAGI. V was clipped by 11 bases and J by 0 bases; unmatched bases: 4. The V gene is TRBV6-5, the J gene TRBJ2-3; 8 bases map to TRBD1. This receptor was identified in a woman in her 40s who had recovered from COVID-19. The specimen sequenced was peripheral blood. The CDR3 protein is CAGRTGSTDTQYF. The CDR3 bases are TGTGCCGGAAGGACAGGGAGCACAGATACGCAGTATTTT.